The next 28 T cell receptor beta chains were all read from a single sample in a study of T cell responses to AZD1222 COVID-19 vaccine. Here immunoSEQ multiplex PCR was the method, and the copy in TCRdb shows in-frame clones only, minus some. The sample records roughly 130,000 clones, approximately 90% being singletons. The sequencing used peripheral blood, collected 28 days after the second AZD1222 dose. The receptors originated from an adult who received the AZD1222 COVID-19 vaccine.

The CDR3 DNA reads as TGTGCCAGCAGCTTAACGGGGGAAGGCGAAGATACGCAGTATTTT. Amino acid sequence: CASSLTGEGEDTQYF. The chain uses TRBV7-9 and TRBJ2-3; D may be TRBD2 (6 bases). Germline CDR1 and CDR2: SEHNR and FQNEAQ (reference sequence). V shed 2 bases and J shed 5 bases, with 14 bases lying between them. The CDR3 consists of 15 residues.

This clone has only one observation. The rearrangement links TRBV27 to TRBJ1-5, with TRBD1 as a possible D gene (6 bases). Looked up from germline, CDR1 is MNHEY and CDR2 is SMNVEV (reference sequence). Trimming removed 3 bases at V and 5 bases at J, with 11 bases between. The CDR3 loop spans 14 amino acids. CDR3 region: CASSFNRADQPQHF. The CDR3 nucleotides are TGTGCCAGCAGTTTTAACAGGGCCGATCAGCCCCAGCATTTT.

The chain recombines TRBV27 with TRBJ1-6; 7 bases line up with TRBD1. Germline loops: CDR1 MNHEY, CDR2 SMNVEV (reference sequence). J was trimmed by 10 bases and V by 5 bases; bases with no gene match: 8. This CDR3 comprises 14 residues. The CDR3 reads CASSGDRVLSPLHF. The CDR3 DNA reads TGTGCCAGCAGTGGAGACAGGGTCCTGTCACCCCTCCACTTT.

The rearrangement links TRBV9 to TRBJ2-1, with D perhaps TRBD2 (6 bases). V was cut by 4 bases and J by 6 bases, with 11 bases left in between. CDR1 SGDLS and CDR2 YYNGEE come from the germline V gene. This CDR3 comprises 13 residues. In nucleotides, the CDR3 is TGTGCCAGCAGCCCTCTAGCGTCCAATGAGCAGTTCTTC. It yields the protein CASSPLASNEQFF. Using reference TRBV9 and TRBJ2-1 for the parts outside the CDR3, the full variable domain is DSGVTQTPKHLITATGQRVTLRCSPRSGDLSVYWYQQSLDQGLQFLIQYYNGEERAKGNILERFSAQQFPDLHSELNLSSLELGDSALYFCASSPLASNEQFFGPGTRLTVL.

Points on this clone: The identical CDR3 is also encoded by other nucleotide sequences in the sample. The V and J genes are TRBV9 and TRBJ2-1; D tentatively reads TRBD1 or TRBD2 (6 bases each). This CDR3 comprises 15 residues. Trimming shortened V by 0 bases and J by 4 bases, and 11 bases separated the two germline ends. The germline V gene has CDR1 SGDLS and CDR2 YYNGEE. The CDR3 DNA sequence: TGTGCCAGCAGCGTAGGAGGGGGGAGTTACAATGAGCAGTTCTTC. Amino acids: CASSVGGGSYNEQFF.

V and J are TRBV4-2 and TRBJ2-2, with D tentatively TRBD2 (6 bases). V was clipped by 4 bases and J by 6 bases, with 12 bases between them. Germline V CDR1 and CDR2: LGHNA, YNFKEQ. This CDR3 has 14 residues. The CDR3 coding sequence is TGTGCCAGCAGCCGGTCCGGAGGGCCCGGGGAGCTGTTTTTT. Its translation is CASSRSGGPGELFF.

The CDR3, as DNA: TGTGCCAGCAGCGAACAGGCAACCAATTCACCCCTCCACTTT. Amino acid sequence: CASSEQATNSPLHF. The chain is built from TRBV3-1 (or the pseudogene TRBV3-2) and TRBJ1-6; TRBD1 is a possible D gene (5 bases). Per germline, CDR1 LGHDT and CDR2 YNNKEL (reference sequence). The V and J ends lost 5 bases and 7 bases respectively, with 12 bases between them. The CDR3 runs 14 residues.

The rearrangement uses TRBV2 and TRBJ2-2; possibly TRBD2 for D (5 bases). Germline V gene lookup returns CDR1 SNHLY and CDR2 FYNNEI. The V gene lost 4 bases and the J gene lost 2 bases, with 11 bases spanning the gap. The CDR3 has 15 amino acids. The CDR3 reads CASSAQRSNTGELFF. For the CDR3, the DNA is TGTGCCAGCAGTGCCCAGCGGTCAAACACCGGGGAGCTGTTTTTT.

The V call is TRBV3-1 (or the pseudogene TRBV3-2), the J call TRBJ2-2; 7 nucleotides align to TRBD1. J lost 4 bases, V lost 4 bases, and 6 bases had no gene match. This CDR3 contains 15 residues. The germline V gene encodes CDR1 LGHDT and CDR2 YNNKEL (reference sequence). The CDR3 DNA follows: TGTGCCAGCAGCCGAGGGGGCGCGGGCACCGGGGAGCTGTTTTTT. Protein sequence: CASSRGGAGTGELFF.

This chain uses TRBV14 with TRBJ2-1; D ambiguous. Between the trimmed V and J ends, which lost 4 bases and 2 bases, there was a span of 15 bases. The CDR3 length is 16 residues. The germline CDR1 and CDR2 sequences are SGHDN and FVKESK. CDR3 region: CASSLYQPRAYNEQFF. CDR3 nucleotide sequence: TGTGCCAGCAGCCTCTACCAACCACGGGCCTACAATGAGCAGTTCTTC.

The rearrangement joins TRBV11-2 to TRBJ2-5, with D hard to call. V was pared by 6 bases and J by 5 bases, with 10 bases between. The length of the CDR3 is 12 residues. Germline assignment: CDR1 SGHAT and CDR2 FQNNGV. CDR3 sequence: CASRRLGETQYF. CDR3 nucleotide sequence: TGTGCCAGCAGGAGGCTTGGGGAGACCCAGTACTTC.

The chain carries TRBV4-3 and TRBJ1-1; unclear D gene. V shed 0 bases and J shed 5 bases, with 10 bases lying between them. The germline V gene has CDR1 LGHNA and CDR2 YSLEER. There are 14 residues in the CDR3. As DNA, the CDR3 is TGCGCCAGCAGCCAAGATGCGAGGGCGACTGAAGCTTTCTTT. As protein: CASSQDARATEAFF.

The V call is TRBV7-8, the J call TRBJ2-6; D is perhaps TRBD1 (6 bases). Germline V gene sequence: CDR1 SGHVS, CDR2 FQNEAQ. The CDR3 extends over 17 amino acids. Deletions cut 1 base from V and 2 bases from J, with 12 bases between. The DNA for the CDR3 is TGTGCCAGCAGCTTAGGGACAGACCCAGCTGGGGCCAACGTCCTGACTTTC. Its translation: CASSLGTDPAGANVLTF.

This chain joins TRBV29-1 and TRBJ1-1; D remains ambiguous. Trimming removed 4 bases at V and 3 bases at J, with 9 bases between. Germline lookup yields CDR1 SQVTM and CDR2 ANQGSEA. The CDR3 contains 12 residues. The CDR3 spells CSVGKTDTEAFF. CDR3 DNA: TGCAGCGTTGGTAAGACGGACACTGAAGCTTTCTTT.

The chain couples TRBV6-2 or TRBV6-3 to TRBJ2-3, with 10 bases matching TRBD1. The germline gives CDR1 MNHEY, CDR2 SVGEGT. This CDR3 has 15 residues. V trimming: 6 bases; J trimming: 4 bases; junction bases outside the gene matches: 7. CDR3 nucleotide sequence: TGTGCCAGCAGCCCTTCGACAGGGGGCCCAGATACGCAGTATTTT. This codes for CASSPSTGGPDTQYF.

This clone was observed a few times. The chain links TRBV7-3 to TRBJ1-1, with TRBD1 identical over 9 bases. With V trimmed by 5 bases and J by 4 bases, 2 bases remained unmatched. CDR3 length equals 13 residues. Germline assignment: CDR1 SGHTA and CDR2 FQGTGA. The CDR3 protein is CASSTGGITEAFF. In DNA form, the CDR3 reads TGTGCCAGCAGCACAGGGGGCATCACTGAAGCTTTCTTT.

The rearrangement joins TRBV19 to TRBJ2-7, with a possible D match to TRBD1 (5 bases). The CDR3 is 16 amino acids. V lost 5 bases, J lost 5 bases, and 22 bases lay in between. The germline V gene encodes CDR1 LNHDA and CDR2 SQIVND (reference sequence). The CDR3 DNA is TGTGCCAGTAGTGCCCGACCCGGCGGCAGGGTAGACGAGCAGTACTTC. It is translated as CASSARPGGRVDEQYF.

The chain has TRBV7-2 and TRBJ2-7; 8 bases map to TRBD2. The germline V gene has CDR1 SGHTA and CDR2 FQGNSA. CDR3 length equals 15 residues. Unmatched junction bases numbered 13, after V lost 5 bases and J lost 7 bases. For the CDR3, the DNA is TGTGCCAGCAGCCCGGAAGCGGGAGTGAGTGCAGAGCAGTACTTC. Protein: CASSPEAGVSAEQYF.

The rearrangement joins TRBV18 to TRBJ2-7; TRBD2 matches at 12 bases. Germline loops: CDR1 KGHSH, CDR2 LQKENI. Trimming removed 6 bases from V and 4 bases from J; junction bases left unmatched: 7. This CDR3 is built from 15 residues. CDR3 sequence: CASSHKTSGSYEQYF. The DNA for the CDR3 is TGTGCCAGCTCCCATAAGACTAGCGGGAGTTACGAGCAGTACTTC.

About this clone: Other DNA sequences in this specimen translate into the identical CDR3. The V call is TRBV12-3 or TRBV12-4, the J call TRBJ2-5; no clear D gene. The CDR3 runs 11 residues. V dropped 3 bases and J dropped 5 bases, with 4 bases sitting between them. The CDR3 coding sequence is TGTGCCAGCAGTTTCCGCGAGACCCAGTACTTC. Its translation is CASSFRETQYF.

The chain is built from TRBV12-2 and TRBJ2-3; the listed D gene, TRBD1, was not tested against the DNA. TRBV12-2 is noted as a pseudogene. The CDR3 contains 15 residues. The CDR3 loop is CASRLAGDNTDTQYF. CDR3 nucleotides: TGTGCAAGTCGCTTAGCGGGGGACAACACAGATACGCAGTATTTT.

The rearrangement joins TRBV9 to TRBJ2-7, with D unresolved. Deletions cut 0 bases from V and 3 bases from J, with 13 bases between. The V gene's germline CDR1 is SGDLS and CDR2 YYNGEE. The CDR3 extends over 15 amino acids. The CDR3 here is CASSVGWQPNYEQYF. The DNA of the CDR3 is TGTGCCAGCAGCGTAGGGTGGCAGCCAAACTACGAGCAGTACTTC.

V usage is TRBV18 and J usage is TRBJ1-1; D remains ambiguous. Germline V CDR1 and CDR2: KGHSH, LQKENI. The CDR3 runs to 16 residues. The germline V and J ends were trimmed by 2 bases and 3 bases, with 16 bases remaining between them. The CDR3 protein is CASSPYPAGGYTEAFF. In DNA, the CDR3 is TGTGCCAGCTCACCATATCCCGCAGGAGGGTACACTGAAGCTTTCTTT.

CDR3 residues: CASSGGQGTYTF. The DNA of the CDR3 is TGTGCCAGCAGCGGGGGACAGGGAACCTACACCTTC. V and J are TRBV7-9 and TRBJ1-2; 9 nucleotides agree with TRBD1. The CDR3 runs to 12 residues. In germline, CDR1 is SEHNR, CDR2 FQNEAQ (reference sequence). The junction had 5 bases not matched to a gene; V was cut back by 5 bases and J by 10 bases.

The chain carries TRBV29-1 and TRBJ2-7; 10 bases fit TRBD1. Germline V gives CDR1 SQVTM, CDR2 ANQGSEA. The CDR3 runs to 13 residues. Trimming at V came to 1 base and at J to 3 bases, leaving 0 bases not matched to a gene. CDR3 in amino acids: CSVEGTGGYEQYF. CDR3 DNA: TGCAGCGTTGAAGGGACAGGGGGCTACGAGCAGTACTTC.

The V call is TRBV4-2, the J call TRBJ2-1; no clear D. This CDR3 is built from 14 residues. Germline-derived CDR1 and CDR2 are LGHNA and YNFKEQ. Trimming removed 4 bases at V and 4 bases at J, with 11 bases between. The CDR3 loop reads CASSRKHDYNEQFF. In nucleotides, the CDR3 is TGTGCCAGCAGCCGGAAACATGATTACAATGAGCAGTTCTTC.

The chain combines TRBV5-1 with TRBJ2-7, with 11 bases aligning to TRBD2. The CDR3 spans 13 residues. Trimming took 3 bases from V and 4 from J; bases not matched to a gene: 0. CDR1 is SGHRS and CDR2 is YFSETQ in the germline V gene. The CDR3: CASSWTSGYEQYF. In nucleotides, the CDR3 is TGCGCCAGCAGCTGGACTAGCGGGTACGAGCAGTACTTC.

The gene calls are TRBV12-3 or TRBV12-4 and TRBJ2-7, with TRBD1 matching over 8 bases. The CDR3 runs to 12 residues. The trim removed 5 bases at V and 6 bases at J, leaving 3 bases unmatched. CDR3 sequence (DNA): TGTGCCAGCAGTCCTACAGGGGGCGAGCAGTACTTC. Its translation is CASSPTGGEQYF.